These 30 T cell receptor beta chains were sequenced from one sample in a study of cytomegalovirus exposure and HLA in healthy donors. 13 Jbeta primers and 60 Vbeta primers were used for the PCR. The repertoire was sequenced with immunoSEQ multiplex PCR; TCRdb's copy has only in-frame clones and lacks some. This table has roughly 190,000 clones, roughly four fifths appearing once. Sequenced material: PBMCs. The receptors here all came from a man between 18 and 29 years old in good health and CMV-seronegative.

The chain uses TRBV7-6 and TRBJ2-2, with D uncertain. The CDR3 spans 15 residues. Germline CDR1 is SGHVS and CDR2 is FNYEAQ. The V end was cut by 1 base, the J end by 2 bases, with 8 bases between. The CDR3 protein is CASSLVSPNTGELFF. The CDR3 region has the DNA TGTGCCAGCAGCTTAGTGTCTCCTAACACCGGGGAGCTGTTTTTT.

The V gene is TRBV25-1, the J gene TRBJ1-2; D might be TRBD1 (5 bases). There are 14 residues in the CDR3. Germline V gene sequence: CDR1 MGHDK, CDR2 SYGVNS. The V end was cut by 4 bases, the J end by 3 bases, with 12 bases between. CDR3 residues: CASSARTRHYGYTF. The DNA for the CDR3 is TGTGCCAGCAGTGCCCGGACAAGACACTATGGCTACACCTTC.

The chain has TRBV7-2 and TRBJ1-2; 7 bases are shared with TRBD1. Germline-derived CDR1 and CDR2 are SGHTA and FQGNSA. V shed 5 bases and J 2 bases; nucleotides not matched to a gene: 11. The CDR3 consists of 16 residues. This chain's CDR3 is CASSHSRLTGNYGYTF. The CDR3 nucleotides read TGTGCCAGCAGCCACTCACGATTGACAGGGAACTATGGCTACACCTTC. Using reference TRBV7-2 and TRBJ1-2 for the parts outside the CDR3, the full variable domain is GAGVSQSPSNKVTEKGKDVELRCDPISGHTALYWYRQSLGQGLEFLIYFQGNSAPDKSGLPSDRFSAERTGGSVSTLTIQRTQQEDSAVYLCASSHSRLTGNYGYTFGSGTRLTVV.

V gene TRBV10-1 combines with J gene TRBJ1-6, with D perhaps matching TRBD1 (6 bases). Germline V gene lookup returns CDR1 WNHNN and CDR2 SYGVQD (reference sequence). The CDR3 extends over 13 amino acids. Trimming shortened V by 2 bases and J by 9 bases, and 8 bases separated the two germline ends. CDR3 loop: CASSEAGASPLHF. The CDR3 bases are TGCGCCAGCAGTGAGGCAGGGGCTTCACCCCTCCACTTT.

In nucleotides, the CDR3 is TGTGCCAGCAGTTACTCGATAGCGGACGTATCCTACGAGCAGTACTTC. Protein sequence: CASSYSIADVSYEQYF. V gene TRBV6-6 combines with J gene TRBJ2-7, with TRBD2 as a possible D gene (6 bases). The germline gives CDR1 MNHNY, CDR2 SVGAGI (reference sequence). CDR3 size: 16 residues. Trimming pared 0 bases from V and 1 base from J, leaving 13 bases between.

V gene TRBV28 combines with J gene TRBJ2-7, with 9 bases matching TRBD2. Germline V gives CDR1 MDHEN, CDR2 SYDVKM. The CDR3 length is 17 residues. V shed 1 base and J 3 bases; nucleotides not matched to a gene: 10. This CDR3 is CASSLFGGREGLYEQYF. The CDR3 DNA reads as TGTGCCAGCAGTTTATTTGGGGGGCGGGAGGGTCTCTACGAGCAGTACTTC.

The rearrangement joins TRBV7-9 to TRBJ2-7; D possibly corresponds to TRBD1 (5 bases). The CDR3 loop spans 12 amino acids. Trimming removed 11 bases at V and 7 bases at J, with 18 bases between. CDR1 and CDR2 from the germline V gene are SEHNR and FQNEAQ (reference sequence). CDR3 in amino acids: CAVHGRSGEQYF. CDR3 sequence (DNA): TGTGCCGTACACGGACGGTCAGGGGAGCAGTACTTC. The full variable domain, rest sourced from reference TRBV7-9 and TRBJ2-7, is DTGVSQNPRHKITKRGQNVTFRCDPISEHNRLYWYRQTLGQGPEFLTYFQNEAQLEKSRLLSDRFSAERPKGSFSTLEIQRTEQGDSAMYLCAVHGRSGEQYFGPGTRLTVT.

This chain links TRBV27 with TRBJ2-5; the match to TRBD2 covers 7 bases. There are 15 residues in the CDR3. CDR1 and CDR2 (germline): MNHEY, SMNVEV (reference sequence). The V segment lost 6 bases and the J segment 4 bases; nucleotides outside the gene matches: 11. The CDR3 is CASRRGRVRGETQYF. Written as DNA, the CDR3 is TGTGCCAGCAGAAGAGGGAGGGTGCGGGGAGAGACCCAGTACTTC.

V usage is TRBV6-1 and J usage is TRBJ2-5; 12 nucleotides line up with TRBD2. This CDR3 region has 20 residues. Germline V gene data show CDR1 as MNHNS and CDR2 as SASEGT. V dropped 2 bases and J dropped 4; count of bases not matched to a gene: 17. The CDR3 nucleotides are TGTGCCAGCAGTGAAATCGAGGGCCTAGCGGGGGGGCCGGAGGTAGAGACCCAGTACTTC. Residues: CASSEIEGLAGGPEVETQYF.

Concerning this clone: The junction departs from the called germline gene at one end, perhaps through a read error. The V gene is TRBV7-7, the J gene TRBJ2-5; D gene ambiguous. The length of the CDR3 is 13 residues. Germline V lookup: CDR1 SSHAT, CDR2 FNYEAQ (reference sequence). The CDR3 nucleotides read TGTGCTAGCACCAAGTCAGAACAAGAGACCCAGTACTTC. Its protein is CASTKSEQETQYF.

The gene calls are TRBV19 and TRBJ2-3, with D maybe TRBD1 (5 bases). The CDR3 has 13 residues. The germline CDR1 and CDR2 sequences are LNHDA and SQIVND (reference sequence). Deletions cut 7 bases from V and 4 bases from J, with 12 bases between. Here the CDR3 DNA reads TGTGCCAGTAATGGGGCAGGGCCAGATACGCAGTATTTT. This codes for CASNGAGPDTQYF.

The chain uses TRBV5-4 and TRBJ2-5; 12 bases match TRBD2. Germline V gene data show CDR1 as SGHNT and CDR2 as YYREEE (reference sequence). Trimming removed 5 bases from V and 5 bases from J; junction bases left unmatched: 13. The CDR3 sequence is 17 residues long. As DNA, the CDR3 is TGTGCCAGCAGGCTTTTTAAAACCGGGACTAGCGGGGAGACCCAGTACTTC. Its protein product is CASRLFKTGTSGETQYF.

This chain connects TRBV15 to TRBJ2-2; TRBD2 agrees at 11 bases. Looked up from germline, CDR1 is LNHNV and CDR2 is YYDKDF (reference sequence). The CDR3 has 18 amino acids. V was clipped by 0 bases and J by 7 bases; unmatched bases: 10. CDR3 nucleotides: TGTGCCACCAGCAGAGATGATAGCGGGGGGGCCTCGGTCGGGGAGCTGTTTTTT. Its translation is CATSRDDSGGASVGELFF. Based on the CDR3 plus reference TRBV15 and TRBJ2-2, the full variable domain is DAMVIQNPRYQVTQFGKPVTLSCSQTLNHNVMYWYQQKSSQAPKLLFHYYDKDFNNEADTPDNFQSRRPNTSFCFLDIRSPGLGDTAMYLCATSRDDSGGASVGELFFGEGSRLTVL.

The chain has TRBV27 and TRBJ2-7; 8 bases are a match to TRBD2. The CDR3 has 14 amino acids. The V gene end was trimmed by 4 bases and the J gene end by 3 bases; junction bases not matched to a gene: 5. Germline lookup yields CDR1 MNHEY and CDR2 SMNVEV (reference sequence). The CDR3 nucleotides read TGTGCCAGCAGTTCCGGGGGGGCATTCTACGAGCAGTACTTC. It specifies CASSSGGAFYEQYF.

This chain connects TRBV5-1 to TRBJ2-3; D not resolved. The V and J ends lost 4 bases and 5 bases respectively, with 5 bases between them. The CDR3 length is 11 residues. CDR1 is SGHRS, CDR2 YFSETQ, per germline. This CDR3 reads CASSLRDTQYF. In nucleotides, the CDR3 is TGCGCCAGCAGCCTTAGAGATACGCAGTATTTT.

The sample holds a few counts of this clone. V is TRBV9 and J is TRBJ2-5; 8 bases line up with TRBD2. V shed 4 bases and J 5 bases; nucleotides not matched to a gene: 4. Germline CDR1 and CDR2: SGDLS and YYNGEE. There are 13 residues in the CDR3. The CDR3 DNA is TGTGCCAGCAGCCAGACTAGCGAGGAGACCCAGTACTTC. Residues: CASSQTSEETQYF.

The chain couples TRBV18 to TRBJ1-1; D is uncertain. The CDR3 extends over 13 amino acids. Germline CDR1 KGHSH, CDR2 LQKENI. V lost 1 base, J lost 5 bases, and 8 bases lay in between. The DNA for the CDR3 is TGTGCCAGCTCACCACGACTTTTTACTGAAGCTTTCTTT. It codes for CASSPRLFTEAFF.

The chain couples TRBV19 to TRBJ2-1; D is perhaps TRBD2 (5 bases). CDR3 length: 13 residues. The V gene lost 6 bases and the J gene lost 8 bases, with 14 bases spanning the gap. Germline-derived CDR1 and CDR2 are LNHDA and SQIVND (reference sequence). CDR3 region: CASRRLGVDEQFF. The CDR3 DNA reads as TGTGCCAGTAGGAGACTGGGAGTCGATGAGCAGTTCTTC.

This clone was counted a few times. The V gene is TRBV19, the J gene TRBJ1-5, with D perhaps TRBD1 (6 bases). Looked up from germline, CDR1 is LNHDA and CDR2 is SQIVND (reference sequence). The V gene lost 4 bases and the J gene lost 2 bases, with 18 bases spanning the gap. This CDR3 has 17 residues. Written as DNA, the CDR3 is TGTGCCAGTAGTACCTTGACAGGTGGGGTGGGCAATCAGCCCCAGCATTTT. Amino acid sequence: CASSTLTGGVGNQPQHF.

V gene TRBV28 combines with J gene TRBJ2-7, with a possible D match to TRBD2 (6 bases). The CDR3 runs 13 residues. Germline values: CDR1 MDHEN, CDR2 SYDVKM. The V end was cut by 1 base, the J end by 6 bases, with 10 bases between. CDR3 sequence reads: CASSLSGVREQYF. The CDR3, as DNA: TGTGCCAGCAGTTTATCGGGGGTGCGCGAGCAGTACTTC.

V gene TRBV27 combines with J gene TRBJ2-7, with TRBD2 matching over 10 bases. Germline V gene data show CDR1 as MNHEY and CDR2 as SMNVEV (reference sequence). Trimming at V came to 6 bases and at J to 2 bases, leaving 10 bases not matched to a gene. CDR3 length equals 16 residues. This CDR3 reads CASSVHGTSVTYEQYF. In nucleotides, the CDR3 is TGTGCCAGCAGCGTTCACGGGACTAGCGTCACCTACGAGCAGTACTTC.

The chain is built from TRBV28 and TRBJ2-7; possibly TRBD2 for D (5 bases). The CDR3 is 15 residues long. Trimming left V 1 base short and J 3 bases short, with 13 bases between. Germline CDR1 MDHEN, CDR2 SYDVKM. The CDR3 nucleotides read TGTGCCAGCAGTTTATTGGCTAGCAGAGTCTACGAGCAGTACTTC. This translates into CASSLLASRVYEQYF.

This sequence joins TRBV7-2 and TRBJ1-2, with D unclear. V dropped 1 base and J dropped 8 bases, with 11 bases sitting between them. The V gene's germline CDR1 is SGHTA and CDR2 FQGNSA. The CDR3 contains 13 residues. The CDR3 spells CASSLDRRGGYTF. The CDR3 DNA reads TGTGCCAGCAGCTTAGACCGGAGAGGAGGCTACACCTTC. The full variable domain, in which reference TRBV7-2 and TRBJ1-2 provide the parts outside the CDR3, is GAGVSQSPSNKVTEKGKDVELRCDPISGHTALYWYRQSLGQGLEFLIYFQGNSAPDKSGLPSDRFSAERTGGSVSTLTIQRTQQEDSAVYLCASSLDRRGGYTFGSGTRLTVV.

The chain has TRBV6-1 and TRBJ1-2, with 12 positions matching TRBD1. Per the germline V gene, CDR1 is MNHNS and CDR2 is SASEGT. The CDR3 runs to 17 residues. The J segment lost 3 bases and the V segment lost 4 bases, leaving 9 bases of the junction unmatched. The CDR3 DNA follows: TGTGCCAGCAGTGCCCGGGACAGGGGGCCCAAAGACTATGGCTACACCTTC. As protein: CASSARDRGPKDYGYTF.

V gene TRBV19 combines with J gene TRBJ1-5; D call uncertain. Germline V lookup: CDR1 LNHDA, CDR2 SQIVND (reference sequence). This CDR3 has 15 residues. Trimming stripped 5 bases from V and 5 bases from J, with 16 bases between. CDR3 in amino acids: CASSLTPRGDQPQHF. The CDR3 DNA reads TGTGCCAGTAGTTTAACACCCCGGGGAGATCAGCCCCAGCATTTT.

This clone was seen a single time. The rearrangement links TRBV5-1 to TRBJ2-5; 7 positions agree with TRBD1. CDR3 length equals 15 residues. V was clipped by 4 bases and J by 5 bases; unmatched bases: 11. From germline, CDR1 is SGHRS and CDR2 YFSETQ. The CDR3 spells CASSPALTGDETQYF. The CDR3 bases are TGCGCCAGCAGCCCCGCCCTCACAGGGGATGAGACCCAGTACTTC.

This chain's CDR3 is CASSQGGGPWVNTEAFF. For the CDR3, the DNA is TGTGCCAGCAGCCAAGGCGGGGGGCCATGGGTGAACACTGAAGCTTTCTTT. The V and J genes are TRBV14 and TRBJ1-1; D possibly corresponds to TRBD1 (6 bases). CDR1 and CDR2 (germline): SGHDN, FVKESK. CDR3 length equals 17 residues. Trimming took off 1 base at V and 0 bases at J, with 15 bases between the two ends.

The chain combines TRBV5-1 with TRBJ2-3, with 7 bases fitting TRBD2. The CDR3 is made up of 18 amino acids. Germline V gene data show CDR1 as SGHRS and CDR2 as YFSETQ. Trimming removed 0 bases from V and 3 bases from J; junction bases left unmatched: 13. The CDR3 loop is CASSLASAAGFGTDTQYF. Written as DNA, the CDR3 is TGCGCCAGCAGCTTGGCCTCGGCAGCGGGATTTGGAACAGATACGCAGTATTTT.

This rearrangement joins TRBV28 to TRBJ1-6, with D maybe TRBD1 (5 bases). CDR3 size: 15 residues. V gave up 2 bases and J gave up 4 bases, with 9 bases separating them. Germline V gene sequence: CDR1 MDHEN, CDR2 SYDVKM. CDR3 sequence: CASSLETVYNSPLHF. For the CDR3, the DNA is TGTGCCAGCAGTTTAGAGACAGTTTATAATTCACCCCTCCACTTT.

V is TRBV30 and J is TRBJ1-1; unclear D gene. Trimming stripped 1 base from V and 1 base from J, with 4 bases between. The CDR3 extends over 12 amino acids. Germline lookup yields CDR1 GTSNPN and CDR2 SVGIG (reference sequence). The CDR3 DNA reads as TGTGCCTGGAGTGCAGAGAACACTGAAGCTTTCTTT. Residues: CAWSAENTEAFF. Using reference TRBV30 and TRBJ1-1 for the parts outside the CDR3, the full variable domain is SQTIHQWPATLVQPVGSPLSLECTVEGTSNPNLYWYRQAAGRGLQLLFYSVGIGQISSEVPQNLSASRPQDRQFILSSKKLLLSDSGFYLCAWSAENTEAFFGQGTRLTVV.